This T cell receptor beta chain was obtained from a study of early T cells in non-severe SARS-CoV-2 infection. Across the whole study: Sequencing of bulk RNA from unsorted whole blood was done, without chain pairing.

The CDR3 contains 11 residues. V shed 4 bases and J shed 5 bases, with 5 bases lying between them. Germline V CDR1 and CDR2: SNHLY, FYNNEI. Study results and caveats: There was a bias toward anti-spike CD8 responses in VDJdb matching, which missed private and CD4 specificities.

The protocol attached unique molecular identifiers to individual cDNA molecules. MiXCR was run by TCRdb on the 5' RACE reads, yielding one entry per CDR3 protein. The sample records tens of thousands of distinct CDR3 sequences, about 2.7% being singletons. The sample holds many counts of this clonotype. Its antigen is still unknown. This sequence was found in an adult who was a healthcare worker with PCR-confirmed SARS-CoV-2 infection or an uninfected control (not recorded which). Sequences were obtained from whole blood. The rearrangement uses TRBV2 and TRBJ1-1; D is uncertain. The CDR3 coding sequence is TGTGCCAGCAGTGCCCAGACTGAAGCTTTCTTT. The encoded protein is CASSAQTEAFF.